These 16 T cell receptor beta chains originate from one sample sequenced in a study of blood T cell repertoires in COVID-19. TCRdb's copy holds only in-frame clones and misses some; the assay was immunoSEQ multiplex PCR. The sample yields 200,000 to 250,000 clones, about nine tenths seen once. The sequenced material came from PBMCs or T cells enriched from blood (not recorded which). The receptors shown here come from a man aged 40-49 years who had recovered from COVID-19.

The chain recombines TRBV12-3 or TRBV12-4 with TRBJ1-1; perhaps TRBD1 as D (5 bases). The CDR3 contains 13 residues. V shed 1 base and J shed 9 bases, with 12 bases lying between them. CDR3 loop: CASSLGGVGKAFF. As DNA, the CDR3 is TGTGCCAGCAGTTTAGGGGGGGTTGGAAAAGCTTTCTTT.

The chain is built from TRBV24-1 and TRBJ2-5, with D maybe TRBD2 (6 bases). The CDR3 loop spans 15 amino acids. The germline V and J ends were trimmed by 7 bases and 3 bases, with 17 bases remaining between them. Germline CDR1 reads KGHDR; CDR2 reads SFDVKD. CDR3 region: CATREGGGYEETQYF. DNA of the CDR3: TGTGCCACCAGGGAGGGTGGGGGTTACGAAGAGACCCAGTACTTC.

This rearrangement joins TRBV12-3 or TRBV12-4 to TRBJ1-1; 8 nucleotides align to TRBD1. V dropped 2 bases and J dropped 6; count of bases not matched to a gene: 2. The CDR3 totals 13 residues. Written as DNA, the CDR3 is TGTGCCAGCAGTTTATCAGGGGGCGCTGAAGCTTTCTTT. This codes for CASSLSGGAEAFF.

The chain combines TRBV27 with TRBJ1-4; 8 bases are a match to TRBD1. The V gene end was trimmed by 4 bases and the J gene end by 8 bases; junction bases not matched to a gene: 9. This CDR3 has 15 amino acids. Germline-derived CDR1 and CDR2 are MNHEY and SMNVEV (reference sequence). CDR3 region: CASSSGQGANEKLFF. In nucleotides, the CDR3 is TGTGCCAGCAGTTCCGGACAGGGCGCGAACGAAAAACTGTTTTTT.

This sequence joins TRBV9 and TRBJ1-1, with D perhaps TRBD1 (6 bases). Germline CDR1 SGDLS, CDR2 YYNGEE. The ends were cut back, 0 bases at V and 0 bases at J, with 15 bases in the middle. The CDR3 is 17 amino acids. CDR3 residues: CASSVVPQGRVNTEAFF. The CDR3 nucleotides are TGTGCCAGCAGCGTAGTGCCCCAGGGGCGCGTGAACACTGAAGCTTTCTTT.

The CDR3: CASRKRPAGTGTNYGYTF. CDR3 nucleotides: TGTGCCAGCAGAAAACGCCCGGCGGGGACAGGGACTAACTATGGCTACACCTTC. The chain uses TRBV21-1 and TRBJ1-2; the table's D call TRBD1 went unverified against the DNA. TRBV21-1 is tagged as a pseudogene. The CDR3 runs to 18 residues.

The chain uses TRBV2 and TRBJ1-1, with a weak D call TRBD1 (5 bases). Trimming shortened V by 4 bases and J by 3 bases, and 15 bases separated the two germline ends. CDR3 size: 15 residues. Germline lookup yields CDR1 SNHLY and CDR2 FYNNEI. CDR3 sequence reads: CASSARQLFYTEAFF. CDR3 nucleotides: TGTGCCAGCAGTGCTCGACAGCTCTTCTACACTGAAGCTTTCTTT.

The chain employs TRBV19 and TRBJ1-5; 11 bases agree with TRBD1. Germline V gene data show CDR1 as LNHDA and CDR2 as SQIVND (reference sequence). This CDR3 region has 15 residues. J lost 3 bases, V lost 4 bases, and 2 bases had no gene match. CDR3 nucleotide sequence: TGTGCCAGTAGTACCGGACAGGGGGCCAATCAGCCCCAGCATTTT. Protein: CASSTGQGANQPQHF.

The V and J genes are TRBV5-1 and TRBJ2-7; 9 bases match TRBD2. Germline V gene sequence: CDR1 SGHRS, CDR2 YFSETQ. The CDR3 covers 16 residues. With V trimmed by 4 bases and J by 2 bases, 10 bases remained unmatched. As DNA, the CDR3 is TGCGCCAGCAGCCCCCGGGCGAGCGGGGGGACCTACGAGCAGTACTTC. It translates to CASSPRASGGTYEQYF.

There are a few counts of this clone. The genes are TRBV3-1 (or the pseudogene TRBV3-2) and TRBJ2-1, with D unresolved. Germline V gene lookup returns CDR1 LGHDT and CDR2 YNNKEL (reference sequence). The CDR3 extends over 14 amino acids. V was pared by 2 bases and J by 6 bases, with 11 bases between. The CDR3 here is CASSQPHSFNEQFF. The CDR3 DNA sequence: TGTGCCAGCAGCCAACCCCACTCTTTCAATGAGCAGTTCTTC.

The V and J genes are TRBV30 and TRBJ2-5, with D maybe TRBD1 (7 bases). V was clipped by 0 bases and J by 4 bases, with 15 bases between them. Germline V gene lookup returns CDR1 GTSNPN and CDR2 SVGIG (reference sequence). The CDR3 extends over 15 amino acids. CDR3 sequence reads: CAWSVDAGGGETQYF. As DNA, the CDR3 is TGTGCCTGGAGTGTAGATGCAGGGGGAGGAGAGACCCAGTACTTC.

The genes are TRBV4-1 and TRBJ2-5; possible D gene TRBD2, 6 bases. From germline, CDR1 is MGHRA and CDR2 YSYEKL. The V end lost 4 bases, the J end lost 3 bases, and 18 bases lay between the germline ends. The length of the CDR3 is 16 residues. The CDR3 DNA sequence: TGCGCCAGCAGCCTCCGGGGCGGGACGCTCGAAGAGACCCAGTACTTC. Amino acid sequence: CASSLRGGTLEETQYF.

The V gene is TRBV5-1, the J gene TRBJ2-2, with a weak D call TRBD2 (5 bases). Germline V gene data show CDR1 as SGHRS and CDR2 as YFSETQ. The CDR3 is 16 amino acids. Trimming took 4 bases from V and 0 from J, leaving 13 bases between them. The CDR3 is CASSPSGGPNTGELFF. CDR3 sequence (DNA): TGCGCCAGCAGCCCCTCCGGAGGTCCGAACACCGGGGAGCTGTTTTTT.

The table lists this clone with a count of one. The chain joins TRBV28 to TRBJ1-3; no clear D. The germline V gene has CDR1 MDHEN and CDR2 SYDVKM. Trimming left V 6 bases short and J 0 bases short, with 15 bases between. This CDR3 has 16 residues. CDR3 sequence (DNA): TGTGCCAGCAGGCCACGCGGCAGCTACTCTGGAAACACCATATATTTT. Protein product: CASRPRGSYSGNTIYF.

This chain links TRBV9 with TRBJ1-2; 7 bases agree with TRBD1. The CDR3 covers 15 residues. Trimming cost V 4 bases and J 2 bases; bases outside gene matches: 8. The V gene's germline CDR1 is SGDLS and CDR2 YYNGEE. This chain's CDR3 is CASSTSKQGNYGYTF. For the CDR3, the DNA is TGTGCCAGCAGCACCTCTAAACAGGGGAACTATGGCTACACCTTC.

J is TRBJ1-2 and V is TRBV3-1 (or the pseudogene TRBV3-2), with D tentatively TRBD1 (5 bases). V gave up 1 base and J gave up 8 bases, with 14 bases separating them. CDR3 length: 14 amino acids. CDR1 and CDR2 (germline): LGHDT, YNNKEL (reference sequence). DNA for the CDR3: TGTGCCAGCAGCCAAGTCCGCCAGGGTACAGGCTACACCTTC. It is translated as CASSQVRQGTGYTF.